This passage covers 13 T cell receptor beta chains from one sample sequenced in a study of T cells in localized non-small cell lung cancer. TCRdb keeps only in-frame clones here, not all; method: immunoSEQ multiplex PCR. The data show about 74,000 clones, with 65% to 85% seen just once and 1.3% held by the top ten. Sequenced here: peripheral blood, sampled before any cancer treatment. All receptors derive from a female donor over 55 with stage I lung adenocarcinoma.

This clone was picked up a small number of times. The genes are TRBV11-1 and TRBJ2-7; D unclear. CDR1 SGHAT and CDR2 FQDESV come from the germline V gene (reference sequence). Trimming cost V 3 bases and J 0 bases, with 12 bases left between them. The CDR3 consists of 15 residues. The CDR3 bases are TGTGCCAGCAGCTTCCCGGGTCAGGCCTCCTACGAGCAGTACTTC. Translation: CASSFPGQASYEQYF.

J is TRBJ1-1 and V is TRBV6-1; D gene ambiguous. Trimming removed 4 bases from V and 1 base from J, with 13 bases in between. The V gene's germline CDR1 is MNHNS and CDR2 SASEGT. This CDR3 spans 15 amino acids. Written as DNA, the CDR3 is TGTGCCAGCAGTGTACATGGTCAGGCGAACACTGAAGCTTTCTTT. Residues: CASSVHGQANTEAFF.

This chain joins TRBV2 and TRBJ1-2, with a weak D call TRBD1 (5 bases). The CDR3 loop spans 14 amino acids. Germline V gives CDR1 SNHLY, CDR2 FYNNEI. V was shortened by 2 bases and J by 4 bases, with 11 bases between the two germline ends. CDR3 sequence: CASSEWGGGYGYTF. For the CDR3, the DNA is TGTGCCAGCAGTGAATGGGGGGGAGGCTATGGCTACACCTTC.

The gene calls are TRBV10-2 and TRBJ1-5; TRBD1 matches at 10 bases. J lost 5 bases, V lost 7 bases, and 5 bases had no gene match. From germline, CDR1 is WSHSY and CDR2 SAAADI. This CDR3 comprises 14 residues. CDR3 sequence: CASNDRGPYQPQHF. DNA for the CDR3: TGCGCCAGCAACGACAGGGGGCCTTATCAGCCCCAGCATTTT.

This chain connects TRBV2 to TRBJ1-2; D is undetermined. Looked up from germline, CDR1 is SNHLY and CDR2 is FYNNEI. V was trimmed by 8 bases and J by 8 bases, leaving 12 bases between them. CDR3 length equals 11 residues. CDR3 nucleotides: TGTGCCAGCCGGTACGCTGAGGGCTACACCTTC. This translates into CASRYAEGYTF.

In nucleotides, the CDR3 is TGTGCCAGCAGCTTAGGACTAGCGGGATCCACCGGGGAGCTGTTTTTT. The encoded protein is CASSLGLAGSTGELFF. This chain connects TRBV7-9 to TRBJ2-2, with 11 positions matching TRBD2. The germline CDR1 and CDR2 sequences are SEHNR and FQNEAQ (reference sequence). The CDR3 length is 16 residues. With 1 base clipped from V and 4 bases from J, the junction kept 2 bases outside the gene matches.

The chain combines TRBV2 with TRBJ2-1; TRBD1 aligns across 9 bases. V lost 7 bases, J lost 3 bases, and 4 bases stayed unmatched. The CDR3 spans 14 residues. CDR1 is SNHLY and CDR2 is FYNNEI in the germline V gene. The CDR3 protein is CASTTGQGYNEQFF. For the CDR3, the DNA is TGTGCCAGCACCACGGGACAGGGCTACAATGAGCAGTTCTTC.

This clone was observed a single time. In DNA, the CDR3 is TGTGCCAGTAGTATAGTCGGGACTAGCGGGGGAGAGACCCAGTACTTC. This gives the protein CASSIVGTSGGETQYF. The V gene is TRBV19, the J gene TRBJ2-5; 14 bases are shared with TRBD2. The CDR3 runs to 16 residues. V was clipped by 1 base and J by 4 bases; unmatched bases: 2. Germline values: CDR1 LNHDA, CDR2 SQIVND (reference sequence).

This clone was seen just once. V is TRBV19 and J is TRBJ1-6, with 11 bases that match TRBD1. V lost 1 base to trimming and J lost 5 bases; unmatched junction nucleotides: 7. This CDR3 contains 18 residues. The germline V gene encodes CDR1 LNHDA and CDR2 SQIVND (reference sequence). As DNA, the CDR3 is TGTGCCAGTAGTATAGGAAGGACAGGGGGCTTCGATAATTCACCCCTCCACTTT. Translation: CASSIGRTGGFDNSPLHF.

CDR3 bases: TGCGCCAGCAGCCAAGACTGGGGTCCTACGCAGTATTTT. This encodes CASSQDWGPTQYF. This chain joins TRBV4-1 and TRBJ2-3, with D hard to call. This CDR3 contains 13 residues. CDR1 is MGHRA, CDR2 YSYEKL, per germline. V lost 0 bases to trimming and J lost 8 bases, with 9 bases between them.

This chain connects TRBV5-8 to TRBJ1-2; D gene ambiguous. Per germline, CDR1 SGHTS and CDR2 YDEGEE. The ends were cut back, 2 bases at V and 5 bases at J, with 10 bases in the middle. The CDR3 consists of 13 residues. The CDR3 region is CASSFSREYGYTF. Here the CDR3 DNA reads TGTGCCAGCAGCTTCTCGCGGGAATATGGCTACACCTTC.

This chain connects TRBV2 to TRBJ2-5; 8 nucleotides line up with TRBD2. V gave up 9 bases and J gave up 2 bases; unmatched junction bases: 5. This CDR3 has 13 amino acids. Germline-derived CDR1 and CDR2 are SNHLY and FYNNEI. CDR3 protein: CARSGGVQETQYF. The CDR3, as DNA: TGTGCCAGAAGCGGGGGAGTGCAAGAGACCCAGTACTTC.

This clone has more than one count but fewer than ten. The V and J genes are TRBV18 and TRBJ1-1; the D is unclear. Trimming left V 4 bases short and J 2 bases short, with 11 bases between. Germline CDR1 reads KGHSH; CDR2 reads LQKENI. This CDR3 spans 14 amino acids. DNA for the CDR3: TGTGCCAGCTCACAAACGTGGATAAACACTGAAGCTTTCTTT. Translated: CASSQTWINTEAFF.